A few counts support the clone carrying this T cell receptor beta chain. Its antigen is still unknown. At one of its ends the junction is not consistent with the germline gene, which may arise from a read error. The data are from a study of T cells in localized non-small cell lung cancer. Notes on the study in general: Uninvolved nearby lung showed the greatest T cell clonality, exceeding that found in tumor. An association was observed between higher blood T cell density and longer overall survival. Median detection of top 100 tumor clones in adjacent lung was approximately 50 clones.

TCRdb keeps only in-frame clones here, not all; method: immunoSEQ multiplex PCR. This sample has 1,300 or so clones, with 20% to 25% found just once. The CDR3 length is 13 residues. Germline CDR1 reads MNHNS; CDR2 reads SASEGT. Material: lung tumor tissue, obtained before any cancer treatment. This TCR came from a man aged 35 to 69 with stage III lung adenocarcinoma. This rearrangement joins TRBV6-1 to TRBJ1-1; no clear D gene. The CDR3 protein is CAISEEESRGAFF. CDR3 coding DNA: TGTGCCATCAGTGAAGAAGAGTCGCGCGGAGCTTTCTTT.